Presented here are 26 T cell receptor beta chains from one specimen sequenced in a study of blood T cell repertoires in COVID-19 (dated by TCRdb to the early 2020s). Library generation was performed with the immunoSEQ multiplex PCR assay. In its TCRdb copy, this immuneACCESS table keeps in-frame sequences only and misses some clones. Where compared with another copy, unresolved V genes explain less than half of these, and the others have no known cause. The sample profile shows about 100,000 clones; approximately 80% of them were found once. The top ten hold approximately 26% of the sample. The material sequenced was peripheral blood. The receptors derive from a man in his 60s with acute or convalescent COVID-19.

This chain links TRBV12-5 with TRBJ2-5, with D perhaps TRBD1 (5 bases). The CDR3 contains 13 residues. Germline CDR1 is LGHNT and CDR2 is FRNRAP. Trimming stripped 2 bases from V and 4 bases from J, with 8 bases between. CDR3 nucleotide sequence: TGTGCTAGTGGTTTGACAGGCACAGAGACCCAGTACTTC. Its protein is CASGLTGTETQYF.

V is TRBV28 and J is TRBJ2-1; D is ambiguous. Germline-derived CDR1 and CDR2 are MDHEN and SYDVKM. Trimming pared 9 bases from V and 4 bases from J, leaving 13 bases between. CDR3 length: 13 residues. CDR3 protein: CASHTGGYNEQFF. CDR3 DNA: TGTGCCAGTCATACGGGTGGTTACAATGAGCAGTTCTTC. The variable domain in full, completed from reference TRBV28 and TRBJ2-1, reads DVKVTQSSRYLVKRTGEKVFLECVQDMDHENMFWYRQDPGLGLRLIYFSYDVKMKEKGDIPEGYSVSREKKERFSLILESASTNQTSMYLCASHTGGYNEQFFGPGTRLTVL.

This chain connects TRBV12-3 or TRBV12-4 to TRBJ1-2; TRBD1 is a possible D gene (5 bases). This CDR3 comprises 13 residues. The V and J ends lost 2 bases and 7 bases respectively, with 11 bases between them. The CDR3 here is CASSLLRQTGYTF. In nucleotides, the CDR3 is TGTGCCAGCAGTTTATTACGACAGACTGGCTACACCTTC.

V is TRBV7-9 and J is TRBJ2-7, with 8 bases aligning to TRBD2. This CDR3 is 11 amino acids long. V shed 4 bases, J shed 11 bases, and the junction held 4 bases outside the gene matches. CDR1 SEHNR and CDR2 FQNEAQ come from the germline V gene (reference sequence). This CDR3 is CASSSAGVKYF. CDR3 nucleotides: TGTGCCAGCAGCTCAGCGGGAGTTAAGTACTTC.

The V and J genes are TRBV27 and TRBJ1-1; a possible D gene is TRBD1 (5 bases). The germline V and J ends were trimmed by 5 bases and 6 bases, with 16 bases remaining between them. Germline V gene lookup returns CDR1 MNHEY and CDR2 SMNVEV (reference sequence). The CDR3 length is 14 residues. The CDR3 DNA sequence: TGTGCCAGCAGTGCATACCCGGCAGGGTCTGAAGCTTTCTTT. Translation: CASSAYPAGSEAFF.

The chain links TRBV5-6 to TRBJ1-1; a weak D match, TRBD1 (5 bases). The CDR3 runs to 14 residues. Trimming shortened V by 3 bases and J by 3 bases, and 12 bases separated the two germline ends. Germline V CDR1 and CDR2: SGHDT, YYEEEE. The CDR3 DNA follows: TGTGCCAGCAGCTATCAGGGTTTATACACTGAAGCTTTCTTT. This sequence encodes CASSYQGLYTEAFF.

The V and J genes are TRBV2 and TRBJ1-5, with D possibly TRBD1 on 5 matching bases. CDR3 length equals 15 residues. Per germline, CDR1 SNHLY and CDR2 FYNNEI. V gave up 2 bases and J gave up 1 base, with 9 bases separating them. In DNA, the CDR3 is TGTGCCAGCAGTGAACAACAGGCGAGCAATCAGCCCCAGCATTTT. Translated: CASSEQQASNQPQHF.

The V gene is TRBV27, the J gene TRBJ2-7; D is undetermined. Germline V CDR1 and CDR2: MNHEY, SMNVEV (reference sequence). This CDR3 contains 14 residues. The V end was cut by 5 bases, the J end by 2 bases, with 13 bases between. In DNA form, the CDR3 reads TGTGCCAGCAGTCCTGACACCGATCCCTACGAGCAGTACTTC. Protein product: CASSPDTDPYEQYF.

V is TRBV5-1 and J is TRBJ1-2; D not certain. Trimming took 4 bases from V and 0 from J, leaving 16 bases between them. This CDR3 is built from 16 residues. Germline lookup yields CDR1 SGHRS and CDR2 YFSETQ. The CDR3 region has the DNA TGCGCCAGCAGCACGATACCGGCAACTACTAACTATGGCTACACCTTC. This translates into CASSTIPATTNYGYTF.

The chain carries TRBV7-9 and TRBJ2-1, with TRBD1 matching 10 bases. This CDR3 has 15 amino acids. V gave up 5 bases and J gave up 7 bases; unmatched junction bases: 8. CDR1 SEHNR and CDR2 FQNEAQ come from the germline V gene (reference sequence). The CDR3, as DNA: TGTGCCAGCAGCACCCGAGGGACAGGGGAGAATGAGCAGTTCTTC. The encoded protein is CASSTRGTGENEQFF.

The rearrangement links TRBV27 to TRBJ1-6; 8 bases are shared with TRBD1. V shed 8 bases and J 3 bases; nucleotides not matched to a gene: 0. Germline CDR1 is MNHEY and CDR2 is SMNVEV (reference sequence). The CDR3 covers 13 residues. This chain's CDR3 is CASGQGYNSPLHF. CDR3 coding DNA: TGTGCCAGCGGACAGGGCTATAATTCACCCCTCCACTTT.

The chain recombines TRBV11-2 with TRBJ1-4; the match to TRBD1 covers 7 bases. J gave up 5 bases and V 6 bases, and 6 bases lay outside the gene matches. This CDR3 spans 14 amino acids. The germline CDR1 and CDR2 sequences are SGHAT and FQNNGV. For the CDR3, the DNA is TGTGCCAGCAGGACAGGGCTTAACAATGAAAAACTGTTTTTT. It translates to CASRTGLNNEKLFF.

The chain employs TRBV10-1 and TRBJ2-7; 8 bases fit TRBD1. This CDR3 contains 14 residues. V gave up 5 bases and J gave up 4 bases; unmatched junction bases: 7. Germline-derived CDR1 and CDR2 are WNHNN and SYGVQD (reference sequence). The CDR3 is CASSPGTGRYEQYF. The CDR3 DNA reads TGCGCCAGCAGTCCCGGGACAGGACGATACGAGCAGTACTTC.

This clone occurred once. The CDR3 DNA reads as TGCGCCAGCAGCTTGGCAGAGGGACAGCCCCAGCATTTT. It yields the protein CASSLAEGQPQHF. This chain joins TRBV5-1 and TRBJ1-5; the D is unclear. The germline V gene has CDR1 SGHRS and CDR2 YFSETQ. Trimming left V 0 bases short and J 7 bases short, with 8 bases between. CDR3 length: 13 residues.

This clone was observed once. The chain is built from TRBV27 and TRBJ2-7; a possible D gene is TRBD2 (5 bases). V lost 3 bases and J lost 4, with 13 bases in between. Germline CDR1 reads MNHEY; CDR2 reads SMNVEV (reference sequence). This CDR3 region has 14 residues. CDR3 coding DNA: TGTGCCAGCAGTTTTAGTGAGGGTCCTTACGAGCAGTACTTC. It specifies CASSFSEGPYEQYF.

The rearrangement joins TRBV5-8 to TRBJ2-1; 9 bases fit TRBD2. The V segment lost 6 bases and the J segment 3 bases; nucleotides outside the gene matches: 7. The germline V gene encodes CDR1 SGHTS and CDR2 YDEGEE. This CDR3 has 15 amino acids. As DNA, the CDR3 is TGTGCCAGCACCATCGGACTAGCGTTCTACAATGAGCAGTTCTTC. This gives the protein CASTIGLAFYNEQFF.

This clone was seen more than once but under ten times. The V call is TRBV7-8, the J call TRBJ1-5; 10 bases fit TRBD1. The trim removed 5 bases at V and 5 bases at J, leaving 3 bases unmatched. CDR3 length: 14 amino acids. Germline values: CDR1 SGHVS, CDR2 FQNEAQ. CDR3 loop: CASSPGQGHQPQHF. In DNA, the CDR3 is TGTGCCAGCAGCCCGGGACAGGGGCATCAGCCCCAGCATTTT.

This chain uses TRBV5-4 with TRBJ1-4, with a possible D match to TRBD1 (6 bases). V was pared by 2 bases and J by 4 bases, with 12 bases between. Germline V gene data show CDR1 as SGHNT and CDR2 as YYREEE (reference sequence). The CDR3 is 15 residues long. The DNA for the CDR3 is TGTGCCAGCAGCTTACAGGGACGAGATAATGAAAAACTGTTTTTT. This codes for CASSLQGRDNEKLFF.

Only one count was recorded for this clone. The chain combines TRBV19 with TRBJ1-5; 12 nucleotides agree with TRBD1. In germline, CDR1 is LNHDA, CDR2 SQIVND (reference sequence). Losses at the gene ends were 6 bases for V and 2 bases for J; bases not matched to a gene: 2. CDR3 length: 15 amino acids. CDR3 sequence reads: CASRGTGGGNQPQHF. CDR3 in DNA: TGTGCCAGTAGGGGGACAGGGGGCGGCAATCAGCCCCAGCATTTT.

V and J are TRBV10-3 and TRBJ1-2; D is ambiguous. Trimming stripped 0 bases from V and 4 bases from J, with 15 bases between. Germline V gene lookup returns CDR1 ENHRY and CDR2 SYGVKD. The CDR3 has 16 amino acids. The CDR3 sequence is CAISESRILKAYGYTF. CDR3 DNA sequence: TGTGCCATCAGTGAGTCGCGGATTCTAAAGGCCTATGGCTACACCTTC.

The chain links TRBV4-1 to TRBJ1-2; D may be TRBD1 (5 bases). This CDR3 has 16 amino acids. In germline, CDR1 is MGHRA, CDR2 YSYEKL. Trimming removed 0 bases from V and 4 bases from J, with 15 bases in between. The CDR3 loop is CASSQDWIVTGYGYTF. The CDR3 DNA follows: TGCGCCAGCAGCCAAGATTGGATAGTAACAGGCTATGGCTACACCTTC.

The chain is built from TRBV11-2 and TRBJ2-1; D might be TRBD2 (5 bases). The ends were cut back, 1 base at V and 8 bases at J, with 12 bases in the middle. CDR1 is SGHAT, CDR2 FQNNGV, per germline. The CDR3 covers 14 residues. The CDR3 DNA reads as TGTGCCAGCAGCTTAGGACGGCCCGGGGATGAGCAGTTCTTC. As protein: CASSLGRPGDEQFF.

This clone was seen a single time. The chain combines TRBV11-2 with TRBJ1-6; D ambiguous. The germline V gene has CDR1 SGHAT and CDR2 FQNNGV. This CDR3 region has 12 residues. The V gene lost 4 bases and the J gene lost 9 bases, with 7 bases spanning the gap. CDR3 amino acids: CASSSRFSPLHF. CDR3 coding DNA: TGTGCCAGCAGCTCCCGGTTTTCACCCCTCCACTTT.

There are a few counts of this clone. The gene calls are TRBV28 and TRBJ2-1; D gene ambiguous. Germline CDR1 and CDR2: MDHEN and SYDVKM. There are 13 residues in the CDR3. V lost 6 bases to trimming and J lost 4 bases, with 10 bases between them. CDR3 residues: CASRHRVYNEQFF. The CDR3 region has the DNA TGTGCCAGCAGGCACCGGGTTTACAATGAGCAGTTCTTC.

This chain connects TRBV9 to TRBJ2-1, with D tentatively TRBD2 (5 bases). With 4 bases removed from V and 4 bases from J, the gap between germline ends came to 12 bases. This CDR3 is built from 14 residues. CDR1 is SGDLS and CDR2 is YYNGEE in the germline V gene. The CDR3 DNA follows: TGTGCCAGCAGCACCTTAGCGAAGTACAATGAGCAGTTCTTC. Translating it yields CASSTLAKYNEQFF.

The chain uses TRBV11-2 and TRBJ1-6; perhaps TRBD1 as D (6 bases). CDR1 is SGHAT, CDR2 FQNNGV, per germline. Between the trimmed V and J ends, which lost 5 bases and 7 bases, there was a span of 18 bases. The CDR3 extends over 16 amino acids. CDR3 DNA: TGTGCCAGCAGCCAAATTCAACAGGGCCCCAATTCACCCCTCCACTTT. It specifies CASSQIQQGPNSPLHF.